The rows below give T cell receptor beta chains drawn from one sample of a study of response to subunit inactivated influenza vaccine. In TCRdb, the RT-PCR reads were re-called with MiXCR into one record per CDR3 protein. The sample comprises a few hundred thousand distinct CDR3 sequences, around 11% of which are singletons, and 8% to 13% rests with the top ten. The data were also submitted as part of a second study, on T cells expressing NK-cell markers.

Sequenced material: PBMCs from blood, taken on the day of vaccination. The receptor set was obtained from a man in his forties or fifties who received an inactivated influenza vaccine. Each CDR3 is given with its conserved first and last residue. Each record gives: CDR3 length, J gene, clone size, V gene, CDR3 protein. Some rows have no size entry. The others give once, few or many, or a class for an expanded clone.

>12|TRBJ2-1|NA|TRBV5-6
CASSSQSGEQFF
>18|TRBJ2-2|NA|TRBV28
CASSLFGDRPPNTGELFF
>16|TRBJ2-2|NA|TRBV20-1
CSARGGTGRGTGELFF
>14|TRBJ2-2|NA|TRBV12-3/TRBV12-4
CASSFALATGELFF
>13|TRBJ1-6|NA|TRBV20-1
CSAALTVNSPLHF
>13|TRBJ2-3|many|TRBV10-3
CAISPDQTDTQYF
>14|TRBJ2-7|few|TRBV5-1
CASSPRDRNYEQYF
>16|TRBJ2-2|many|TRBV7-8
CASSNREVSGTRELFF
>14|TRBJ1-6|NA|TRBV29-1
CSARTGENNSPLHF
>16|TRBJ2-3|few|TRBV7-8
CASSAMEGLADYTQYF
>15|TRBJ2-7|NA|TRBV7-2
CASSPRAVGSYEQYF
>16|TRBJ2-5|NA|TRBV5-6
CASSLFPSGPQETQYF
>13|TRBJ2-1|few|TRBV11-1
CASSGDRDNEQFF
>16|TRBJ2-7|NA|TRBV7-2
CASSLAGTSGIYEQYF
>11|TRBJ1-2|few|TRBV6-5
CASKSVLGYTF
>16|TRBJ2-1|NA|TRBV20-1
CSAVALAGGSYNEQFF
>14|TRBJ2-1|NA|TRBV5-1
CASSDRGSYNEQFF
>16|TRBJ1-2|many|TRBV5-6
CASSPWPGDGNNGYTF
>13|TRBJ1-5|NA|TRBV7-2
CASSAEWDRPQHF
>14|TRBJ2-7|many|TRBV5-1
CASRKRGASGEQYF
>16|TRBJ2-3|NA|TRBV4-3
CASSQLAGEGTDTQYF
>16|TRBJ1-4|many|TRBV7-9
CASSLGGTDQREKLFF
>13|TRBJ2-5|few|TRBV7-9
CASRGTWGETQYF
>15|TRBJ2-7|few|TRBV20-1
CSARGKYSPYGEQYF
>16|TRBJ2-3|few|TRBV5-1
CASSLAGGANTDTQYF
>17|TRBJ1-1|NA|TRBV27
CASSLSTWGGLGTEAFF
>17|TRBJ2-3|few|TRBV4-3
CASSQDRNYPSTDTQYF
>16|TRBJ2-1|few|TRBV20-1
CSARYVGTGSYNEQFF
>15|TRBJ2-7|NA|TRBV10-3
CAISEKGQGSNEQYF
>15|TRBJ1-1|few|TRBV5-1
CASSLARTENTEAFF
>14|TRBJ1-3|NA|TRBV10-3
CASSGVLSGNTIYF
>14|TRBJ1-1|NA|TRBV19
CASSIDPLLEEAFF
>15|TRBJ2-5|many|TRBV7-2
CASSLESSGRETQYF
>13|TRBJ1-5|NA|TRBV5-1
CASSLGPDQPQHF
>13|TRBJ2-3|NA|TRBV2
CAKETINTDTQYF
>15|TRBJ1-2|NA|TRBV30
CAWSVPEGTSYGYTF
>13|TRBJ2-7|once|TRBV19
CATRVEDSYEQYF
>16|TRBJ2-3|few|TRBV7-2
CASSQMASGGSDTQYF
>16|TRBJ2-1|NA|TRBV2
CASPFIAGEVVNEQFF
>15|TRBJ2-3|few|TRBV20-1
CSARVAVGNTDTQYF
>16|TRBJ2-3|NA|TRBV20-1
CSAPPRTSGYTDTQYF
>16|TRBJ2-2|few|TRBV18
CASSPTTDRNTGELFF
>13|TRBJ2-4|few|TRBV13
CASSAPGTLIQYF
>14|TRBJ1-4|many|TRBV28
CASSFMETNEKLFF
>18|TRBJ2-1|few|TRBV5-1
CASSPGLAGSRGPNEQFF
>13|TRBJ2-1|NA|TRBV7-2
CASSWDRHNEQFF
>16|TRBJ1-5|NA|TRBV4-2
CASSSYLRASNQPQHF
>18|TRBJ2-5|NA|TRBV11-2
CASSRGTSGLSIQETQYF